This T cell receptor beta chain originates from a study of vaccination effects on CD4 cells after COVID-19. The study, taken as a whole, reports: After vaccination, at late timepoints, clones induced by infection and by vaccine contracted markedly. Convalescent patients numbered few in the study; early post-infection timepoints were missing entirely.

Sequencing used immunoSEQ multiplex PCR; TCRdb keeps in-frame clones, though not all of them. Of 30,000 to 35,000 clones listed, about four fifths were seen once; the top ten hold more than 1.3%. A remark on this clone: Its specificity is not known.

The germline V and J ends were trimmed by 1 base and 6 bases, with 17 bases remaining between them. The CDR3 has 16 residues. The V gene's germline CDR1 is SGHRS and CDR2 YFSETQ. ViraFEST assay sequencing came after antigen-specific CD4+ T cells were expanded with viral peptide pools. Subsequent to a culture period of under twelve days, CD4+ T cells were isolated. Vaccine administered to participants consisted of two doses of either BNT162b2 or mRNA-1273. Cultures used under 2.5 million PBMC per well, about 10 IU/ml IL-2 and around 10 ug/ml peptides. At days 3 and 7, half of the medium was exchanged for IL-2 medium.

Sequencing was performed on CD4+ T cells from PBMCs cultured with HCoV-NL63 spike peptides, taken after COVID-19 vaccination. J is TRBJ2-1 and V is TRBV5-1; TRBD2 is a possible D gene (6 bases). This TCR was sampled from a human donor who received a COVID-19 vaccine. Some clones in this sample may be carry-over from other donors' samples. CDR3 loop: CASSLPYGGAANEQFF. CDR3 in DNA: TGCGCCAGCAGCTTGCCTTACGGGGGTGCGGCCAATGAGCAGTTCTTC.